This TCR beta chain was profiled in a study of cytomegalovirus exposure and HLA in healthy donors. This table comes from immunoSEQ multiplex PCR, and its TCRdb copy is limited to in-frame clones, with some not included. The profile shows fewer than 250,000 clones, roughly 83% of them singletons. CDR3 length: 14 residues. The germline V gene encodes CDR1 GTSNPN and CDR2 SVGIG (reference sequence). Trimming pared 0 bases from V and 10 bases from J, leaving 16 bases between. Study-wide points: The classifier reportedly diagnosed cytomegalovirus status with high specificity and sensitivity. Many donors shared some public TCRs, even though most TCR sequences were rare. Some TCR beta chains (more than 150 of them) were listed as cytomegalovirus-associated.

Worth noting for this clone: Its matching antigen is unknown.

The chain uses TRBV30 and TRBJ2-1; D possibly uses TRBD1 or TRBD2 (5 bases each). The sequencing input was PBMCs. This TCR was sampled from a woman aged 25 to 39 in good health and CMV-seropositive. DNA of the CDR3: TGTGCCTGGAGTGTATATAATCCCGAGGGGGAGCAGTTCTTC. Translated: CAWSVYNPEGEQFF.